This T cell receptor (beta chain) was captured by sequencing in a study of CD8 T cells in Susac syndrome. Sequencing of TCR beta was carried out in blood CD8+ and CD4+ T cells. Purification of the CD8+ and CD4+ T cells relied on negative isolation, and TEMRA cells underwent FACS enrichment. Trimming removed 6 bases from V and 5 bases from J, with 19 bases in between. CDR3 length: 15 residues. Germline V gene sequence: CDR1 MGHDK, CDR2 SYGVNS. Random hexamers served to reverse transcribe about 0.5 to 1 ug RNA. immunoSEQ multiplex PCR amplified TCR beta CDR3 across 54 Vbeta, 13 Jbeta. TCRdb reprocessed the immunoSEQ multiplex PCR reads with MiXCR, giving one entry per CDR3 protein. The sample contains about 300,000 distinct CDR3 sequences, approximately 91% of which appear only once.

Input material: CD8+ T cells from PBMCs. This receptor was taken from a human donor with multiple sclerosis. V and J are TRBV25-1 and TRBJ2-5; a possible D gene is TRBD2 (8 bases). CDR3 DNA sequence: TGTGCCAGCAGCTCGGGGGGGACAGCGGCCGAGACCCAGTACTTC. This encodes CASSSGGTAAETQYF.